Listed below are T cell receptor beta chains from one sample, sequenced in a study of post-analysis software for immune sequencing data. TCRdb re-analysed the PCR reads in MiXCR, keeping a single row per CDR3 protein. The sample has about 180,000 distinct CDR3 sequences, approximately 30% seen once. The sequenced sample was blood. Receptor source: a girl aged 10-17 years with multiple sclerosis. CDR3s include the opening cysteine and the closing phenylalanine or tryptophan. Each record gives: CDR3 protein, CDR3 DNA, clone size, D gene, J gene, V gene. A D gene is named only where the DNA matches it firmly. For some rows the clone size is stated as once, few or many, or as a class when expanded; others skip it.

CDR3aa: CASSQETSRTDTQYF
CDR3nt: TGCGCCAGCAGCCAGGAGACATCTCGGACAGATACGCAGTATTTT
abundance: many
d_gene: NA
j_gene: TRBJ2-3
v_gene: TRBV4-1

CDR3aa: CASSLPGDTEAFF
CDR3nt: TGCGCCAGCAGCCTACCCGGGGACACTGAAGCTTTCTTT
abundance: NA
d_gene: NA
j_gene: TRBJ1-1
v_gene: TRBV5-1

CDR3aa: CASSSTGTGYEQYF
CDR3nt: TGCGCCAGCAGTTCCACCGGGACAGGCTACGAGCAGTACTTC
abundance: many
d_gene: TRBD1
j_gene: TRBJ2-7
v_gene: TRBV5-1

CDR3aa: CASSPDRVEHGYTF
CDR3nt: TGCGCCAGCAGCCCGGACAGGGTAGAGCATGGCTACACCTTC
abundance: NA
d_gene: TRBD1
j_gene: TRBJ1-2
v_gene: TRBV5-1

CDR3aa: CASSFPGTPSYEQYF
CDR3nt: TGTGCCAGCAGCTTTCCAGGGACCCCCTCCTACGAGCAGTACTTC
abundance: few
d_gene: NA
j_gene: TRBJ2-7
v_gene: TRBV7-9

CDR3aa: CASGSPGLAGEDEQFF
CDR3nt: TGTGCTAGTGGTTCGCCGGGACTAGCGGGAGAAGATGAGCAGTTCTTC
abundance: many
d_gene: TRBD2
j_gene: TRBJ2-1
v_gene: TRBV12-5

CDR3aa: CATSSAGLGEETQYF
CDR3nt: TGTGCCACCAGCAGTGCGGGACTAGGGGAGGAGACCCAGTACTTC
abundance: many
d_gene: TRBD2
j_gene: TRBJ2-5
v_gene: TRBV15

CDR3aa: CSARGAPPFNGQFF
CDR3nt: TGCAGTGCTAGAGGAGCCCCCCCATTCAATGGGCAGTTCTTC
abundance: many
d_gene: NA
j_gene: TRBJ2-1
v_gene: TRBV20-1

CDR3aa: CANSDTGLFNEQFF
CDR3nt: TGTGCCAATTCAGACACGGGACTCTTTAATGAGCAGTTCTTC
abundance: few
d_gene: NA
j_gene: TRBJ2-1
v_gene: TRBV19

CDR3aa: CASSYSSASYEQYF
CDR3nt: TGTGCCAGCAGTTACTCATCCGCCTCCTACGAGCAGTACTTC
abundance: few
d_gene: NA
j_gene: TRBJ2-7
v_gene: TRBV6-5

CDR3aa: CACSQTGTILKETQYF
CDR3nt: TGTGCCTGCAGCCAAACCGGGACTATTCTGAAAGAGACCCAGTACTTC
abundance: NA
d_gene: TRBD2
j_gene: TRBJ2-5
v_gene: TRBV6-6

CDR3aa: CASSPGLAGDRAFSYNEQFF
CDR3nt: TGTGCCAGCAGCCCGGGACTAGCGGGAGATAGGGCGTTCTCCTACAATGAGCAGTTCTTC
abundance: many
d_gene: TRBD2
j_gene: TRBJ2-1
v_gene: TRBV7-6

CDR3aa: CASSTRGGQETQFF
CDR3nt: TGCGCCAGCAGCACCCGAGGGGGGCAAGAGACCCAGTTCTTC
abundance: NA
d_gene: NA
j_gene: TRBJ2-1
v_gene: TRBV4-1

CDR3aa: CATSRVVQGGGYEQYF
CDR3nt: TGTGCCACCAGCAGAGTAGTTCAGGGAGGAGGATACGAGCAGTACTTC
abundance: NA
d_gene: NA
j_gene: TRBJ2-7
v_gene: TRBV15

CDR3aa: CASSSLLTYEQYF
CDR3nt: TGTGCCAGCAGTTCCCTGCTGACCTACGAGCAGTACTTC
abundance: many
d_gene: NA
j_gene: TRBJ2-7
v_gene: TRBV12-3/TRBV12-4

CDR3aa: CATSRATGVNTGELFF
CDR3nt: TGTGCCACCAGCAGAGCGACAGGGGTGAACACCGGGGAGCTGTTTTTT
abundance: NA
d_gene: TRBD1
j_gene: TRBJ2-2
v_gene: TRBV15

CDR3aa: CASSPPDFTSYNEQFF
CDR3nt: TGTGCCAGCAGCCCCCCGGACTTCACCTCCTACAATGAGCAGTTCTTC
abundance: many
d_gene: NA
j_gene: TRBJ2-1
v_gene: TRBV7-2

CDR3aa: CASGPHPETQYF
CDR3nt: TGTGCTAGTGGTCCCCATCCGGAGACCCAGTACTTC
abundance: NA
d_gene: NA
j_gene: TRBJ2-5
v_gene: TRBV12-5

CDR3aa: CSAPPPQGRDTDTQYF
CDR3nt: TGCAGTGCTCCCCCACCGCAGGGGCGAGACACAGATACGCAGTATTTT
abundance: many
d_gene: NA
j_gene: TRBJ2-3
v_gene: TRBV20-1

CDR3aa: CASSGSGVTYEQYF
CDR3nt: TGTGCCAGCAGCGGAAGCGGGGTCACCTACGAGCAGTACTTC
abundance: NA
d_gene: TRBD2
j_gene: TRBJ2-7
v_gene: TRBV6-2/TRBV6-3

CDR3aa: CASSKGLAEHNEQFF
CDR3nt: TGTGCCAGTAGCAAAGGGCTAGCGGAACACAATGAGCAGTTCTTC
abundance: few
d_gene: TRBD2
j_gene: TRBJ2-1
v_gene: TRBV19

CDR3aa: CASTYGRGTSICDEQFF
CDR3nt: TGTGCCAGTACCTACGGGAGGGGGACTAGTATCTGTGATGAGCAGTTCTTC
abundance: NA
d_gene: TRBD2
j_gene: TRBJ2-1
v_gene: TRBV19

CDR3aa: CASSQGQGGSPLHF
CDR3nt: TGCGCCAGCAGCCAAGGGCAGGGCGGGTCACCCCTCCACTTT
abundance: many
d_gene: NA
j_gene: TRBJ1-6
v_gene: TRBV4-1

CDR3aa: CASSESKTSGSRGTDTQYF
CDR3nt: TGTGCCAGCAGTGAATCCAAAACTAGCGGGAGTAGGGGCACAGATACGCAGTATTTT
abundance: many
d_gene: TRBD2
j_gene: TRBJ2-3
v_gene: TRBV25-1

CDR3aa: CASSQVESQGWYF
CDR3nt: TGTGCCAGCAGCCAAGTAGAGAGTCAGGGTTGGTACTTC
abundance: many
d_gene: NA
j_gene: TRBJ2-7
v_gene: TRBV4-2

CDR3aa: CASSLRTSGQEAQYF
CDR3nt: TGTGCCAGCAGCCTGAGGACTAGCGGACAAGAGGCCCAGTACTTC
abundance: NA
d_gene: TRBD2
j_gene: TRBJ2-5
v_gene: TRBV13

CDR3aa: CASSLGPEGEQFF
CDR3nt: TGCGCCAGCAGCTTGGGGCCCGAGGGCGAGCAGTTCTTC
abundance: NA
d_gene: NA
j_gene: TRBJ2-1
v_gene: TRBV5-1

CDR3aa: CASSHPTGLAGRATSASTDTQYF
CDR3nt: TGTGCCAGCAGCCATCCCACCGGACTAGCGGGCCGCGCTACGTCCGCTAGCACAGATACGCAGTATTTT
abundance: many
d_gene: TRBD2
j_gene: TRBJ2-3
v_gene: TRBV11-2

CDR3aa: CASSPLLAYEDSYNEQFF
CDR3nt: TGTGCCAGCAGTCCCCTCCTAGCTTATGAAGACTCCTACAATGAGCAGTTCTTC
abundance: few
d_gene: NA
j_gene: TRBJ2-1
v_gene: TRBV12-3/TRBV12-4

CDR3aa: CASSQLDSKYSYEQYF
CDR3nt: TGTGCCAGCAGCCAGTTAGACAGCAAATACTCCTACGAGCAGTACTTC
abundance: few
d_gene: NA
j_gene: TRBJ2-7
v_gene: TRBV3-1

CDR3aa: CASSPSWLNGYTF
CDR3nt: TGTGCCAGCAGCCCTTCGTGGCTGAATGGCTACACCTTC
abundance: many
d_gene: NA
j_gene: TRBJ1-2
v_gene: TRBV6-5

CDR3aa: CAISGFVEGTNYEQYF
CDR3nt: TGTGCCATCAGTGGGTTTGTAGAAGGGACGAACTACGAGCAGTACTTC
abundance: many
d_gene: NA
j_gene: TRBJ2-7
v_gene: TRBV10-3

CDR3aa: CASSPSSRTQLFF
CDR3nt: TGTGCCAGCAGCCCTTCCAGCCGGACACAGCTGTTTTTT
abundance: few
d_gene: NA
j_gene: TRBJ2-2
v_gene: TRBV7-2

CDR3aa: CAGSMTAQETQYF
CDR3nt: TGTGCCGGTAGTATGACTGCCCAAGAGACCCAGTACTTC
abundance: NA
d_gene: NA
j_gene: TRBJ2-5
v_gene: TRBV19